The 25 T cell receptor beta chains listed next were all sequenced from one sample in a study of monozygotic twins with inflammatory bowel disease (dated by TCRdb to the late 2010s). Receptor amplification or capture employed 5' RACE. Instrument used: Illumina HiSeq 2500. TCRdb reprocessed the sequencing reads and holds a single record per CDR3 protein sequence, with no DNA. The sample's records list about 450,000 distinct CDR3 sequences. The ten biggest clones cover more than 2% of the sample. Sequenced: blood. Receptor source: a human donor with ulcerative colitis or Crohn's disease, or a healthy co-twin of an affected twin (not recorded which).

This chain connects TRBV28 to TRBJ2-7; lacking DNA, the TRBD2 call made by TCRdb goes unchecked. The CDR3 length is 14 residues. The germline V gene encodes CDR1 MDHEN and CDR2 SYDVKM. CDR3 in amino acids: CASSSSGSRREQYF.

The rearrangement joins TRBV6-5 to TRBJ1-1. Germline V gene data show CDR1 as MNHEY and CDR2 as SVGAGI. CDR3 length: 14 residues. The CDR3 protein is CASSSSGINTEAFF.

The CDR3 loop reads CASSQVARNYEQYF. The rearrangement links TRBV4-1 to TRBJ2-7. The CDR3 loop spans 14 amino acids. Germline CDR1 MGHRA, CDR2 YSYEKL.

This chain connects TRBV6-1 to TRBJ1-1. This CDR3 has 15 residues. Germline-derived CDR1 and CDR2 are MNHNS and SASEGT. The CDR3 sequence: CASSQTSPHGTEAFF.

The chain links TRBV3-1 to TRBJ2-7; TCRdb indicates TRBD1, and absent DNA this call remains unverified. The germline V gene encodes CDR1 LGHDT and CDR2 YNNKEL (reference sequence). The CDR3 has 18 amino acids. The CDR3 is CASLGSVTGGRRSYEQYF.

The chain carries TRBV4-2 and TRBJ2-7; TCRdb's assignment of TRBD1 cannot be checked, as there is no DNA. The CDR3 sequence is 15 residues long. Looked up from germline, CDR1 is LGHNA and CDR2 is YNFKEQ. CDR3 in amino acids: CASSQDRQGYYEQYF.

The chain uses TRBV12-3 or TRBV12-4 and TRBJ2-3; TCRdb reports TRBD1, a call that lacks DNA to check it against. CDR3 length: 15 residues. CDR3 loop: CASSSRAGSTDTQYF.

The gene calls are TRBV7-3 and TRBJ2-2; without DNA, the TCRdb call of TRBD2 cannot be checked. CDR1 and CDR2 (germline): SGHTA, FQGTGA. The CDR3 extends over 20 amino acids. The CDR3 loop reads CASSLFPPTSGIPDTGELFF.

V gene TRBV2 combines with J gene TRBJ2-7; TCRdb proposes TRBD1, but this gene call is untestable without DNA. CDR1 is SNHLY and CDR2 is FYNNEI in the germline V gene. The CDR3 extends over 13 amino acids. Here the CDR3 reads CASIVPGGGEQYF.

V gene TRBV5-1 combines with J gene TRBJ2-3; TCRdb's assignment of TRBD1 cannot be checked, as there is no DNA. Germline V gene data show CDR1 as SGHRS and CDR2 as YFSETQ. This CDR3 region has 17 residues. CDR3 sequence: CASSLATGGANTDTQYF.

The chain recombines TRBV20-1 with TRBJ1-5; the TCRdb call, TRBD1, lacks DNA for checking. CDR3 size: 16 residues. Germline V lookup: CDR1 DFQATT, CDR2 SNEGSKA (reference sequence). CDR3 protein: CSARDQRQGSNQPQHF.

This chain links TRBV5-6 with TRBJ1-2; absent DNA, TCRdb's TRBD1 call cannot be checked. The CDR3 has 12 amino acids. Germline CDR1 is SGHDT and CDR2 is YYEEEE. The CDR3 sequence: CASSRRGYGYTF. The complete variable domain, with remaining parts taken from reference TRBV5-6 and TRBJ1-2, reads DAGVTQSPTHLIKTRGQQVTLRCSPKSGHDTVSWYQQALGQGPQFIFQYYEEEERQRGNFPDRFSGHQFPNYSSELNVNALLLGDSALYLCASSRRGYGYTFGSGTRLTVV.

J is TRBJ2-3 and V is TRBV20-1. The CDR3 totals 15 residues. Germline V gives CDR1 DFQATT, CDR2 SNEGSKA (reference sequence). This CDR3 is CSVRHWEQRTDTQYF.

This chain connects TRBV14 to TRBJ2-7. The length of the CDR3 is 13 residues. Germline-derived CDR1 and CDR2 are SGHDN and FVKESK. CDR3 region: CASSHGNSYEQYF.

CDR3 amino acids: CASSLDLDSGEGTEAFF. The chain uses TRBV7-6 and TRBJ1-1. The V gene's germline CDR1 is SGHVS and CDR2 FNYEAQ. This CDR3 comprises 17 residues.

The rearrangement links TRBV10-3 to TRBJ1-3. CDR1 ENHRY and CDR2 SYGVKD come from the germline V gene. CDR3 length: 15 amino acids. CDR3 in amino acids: CAISRSQLSGNTIYF.

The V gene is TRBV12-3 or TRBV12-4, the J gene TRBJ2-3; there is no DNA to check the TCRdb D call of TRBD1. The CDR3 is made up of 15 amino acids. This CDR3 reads CASSPGAGNTDTQYF.

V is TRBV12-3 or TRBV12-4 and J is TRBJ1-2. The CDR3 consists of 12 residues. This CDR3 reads CASNRGTDGYTF.

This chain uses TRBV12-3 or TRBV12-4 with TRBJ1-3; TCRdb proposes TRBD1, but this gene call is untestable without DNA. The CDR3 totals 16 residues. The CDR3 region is CASSLSIPYSGNTIYF.

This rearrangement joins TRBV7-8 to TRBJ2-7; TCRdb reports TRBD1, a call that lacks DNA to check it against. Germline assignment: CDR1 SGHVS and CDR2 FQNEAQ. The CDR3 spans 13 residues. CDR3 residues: CASSTGTGSEQYF.

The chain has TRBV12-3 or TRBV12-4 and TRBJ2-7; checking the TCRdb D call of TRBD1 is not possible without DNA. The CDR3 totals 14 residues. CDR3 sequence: CASSRTQGAWEQYF.

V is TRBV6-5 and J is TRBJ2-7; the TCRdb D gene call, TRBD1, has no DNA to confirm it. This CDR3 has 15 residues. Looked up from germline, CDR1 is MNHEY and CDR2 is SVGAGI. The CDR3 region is CASSSGTGSSYEQYF.

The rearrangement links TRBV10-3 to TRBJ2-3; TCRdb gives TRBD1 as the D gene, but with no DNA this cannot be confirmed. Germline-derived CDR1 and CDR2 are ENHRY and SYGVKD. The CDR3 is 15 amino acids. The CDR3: CAINQPGGSTDTQYF.

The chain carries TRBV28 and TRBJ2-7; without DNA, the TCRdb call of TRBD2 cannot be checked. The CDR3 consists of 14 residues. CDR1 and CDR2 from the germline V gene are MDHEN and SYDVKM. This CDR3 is CASGGVSGPYEQYF. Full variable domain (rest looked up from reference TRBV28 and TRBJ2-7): DVKVTQSSRYLVKRTGEKVFLECVQDMDHENMFWYRQDPGLGLRLIYFSYDVKMKEKGDIPEGYSVSREKKERFSLILESASTNQTSMYLCASGGVSGPYEQYFGPGTRLTVT.

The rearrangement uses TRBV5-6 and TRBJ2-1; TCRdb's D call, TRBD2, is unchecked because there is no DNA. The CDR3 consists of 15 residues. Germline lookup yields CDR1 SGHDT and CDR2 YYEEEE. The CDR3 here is CASSLLTSGHNEQFF.